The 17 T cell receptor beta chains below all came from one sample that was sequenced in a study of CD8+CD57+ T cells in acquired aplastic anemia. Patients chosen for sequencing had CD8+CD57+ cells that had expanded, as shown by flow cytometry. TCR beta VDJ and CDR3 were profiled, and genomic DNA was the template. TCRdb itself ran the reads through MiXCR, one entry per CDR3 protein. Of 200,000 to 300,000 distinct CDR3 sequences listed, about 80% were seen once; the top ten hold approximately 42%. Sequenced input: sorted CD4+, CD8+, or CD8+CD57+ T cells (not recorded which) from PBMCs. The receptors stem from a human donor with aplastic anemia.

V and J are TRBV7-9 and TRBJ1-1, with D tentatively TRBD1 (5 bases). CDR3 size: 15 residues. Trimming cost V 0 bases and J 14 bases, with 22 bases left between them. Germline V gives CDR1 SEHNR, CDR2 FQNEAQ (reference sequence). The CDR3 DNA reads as TGTGCCAGCAGCTTAGCTCTGAGAGGCGGGGCCGAAGTCTTCTTT. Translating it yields CASSLALRGGAEVFF.

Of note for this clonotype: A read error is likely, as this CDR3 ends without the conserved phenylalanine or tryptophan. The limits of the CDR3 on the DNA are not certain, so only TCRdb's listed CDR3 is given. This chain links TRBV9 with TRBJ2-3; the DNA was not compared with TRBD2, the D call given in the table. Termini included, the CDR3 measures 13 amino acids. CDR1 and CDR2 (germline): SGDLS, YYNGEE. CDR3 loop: CASGGGGNNQYFV.

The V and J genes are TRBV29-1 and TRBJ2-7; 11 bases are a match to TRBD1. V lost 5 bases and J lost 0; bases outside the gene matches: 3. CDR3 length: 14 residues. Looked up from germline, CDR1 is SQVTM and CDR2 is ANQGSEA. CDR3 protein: CSVSGQGASYEQYF. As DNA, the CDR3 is TGCAGCGTTAGCGGACAGGGGGCCTCCTACGAGCAGTACTTC.

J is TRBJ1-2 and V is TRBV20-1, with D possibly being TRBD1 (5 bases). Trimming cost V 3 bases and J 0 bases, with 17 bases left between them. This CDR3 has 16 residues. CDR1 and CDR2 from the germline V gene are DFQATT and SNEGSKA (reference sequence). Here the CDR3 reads CSASATAPVANYGYTF. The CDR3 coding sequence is TGCAGTGCTAGTGCGACAGCCCCGGTGGCTAACTATGGCTACACCTTC.

CDR3 sequence (DNA): TGTGCCAGCAGCTCTCAGAGACTTCAAGAGACCCAGTACTTC. Translation gives CASSSQRLQETQYF. The rearrangement uses TRBV7-4 and TRBJ2-5; D is unclear. Between the trimmed V and J ends, which lost 4 bases and 2 bases, there was a span of 11 bases. The CDR3 has 14 residues. Germline V CDR1 and CDR2: SGHVT, SQSDAQ.

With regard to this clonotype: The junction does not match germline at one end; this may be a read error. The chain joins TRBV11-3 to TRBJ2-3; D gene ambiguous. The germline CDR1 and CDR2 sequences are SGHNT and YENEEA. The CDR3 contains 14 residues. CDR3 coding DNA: TGTGCCAGCAGCTTAGATCTGAGAGCCAACACGCAAGCTTTT. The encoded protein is CASSLDLRANTQAF.

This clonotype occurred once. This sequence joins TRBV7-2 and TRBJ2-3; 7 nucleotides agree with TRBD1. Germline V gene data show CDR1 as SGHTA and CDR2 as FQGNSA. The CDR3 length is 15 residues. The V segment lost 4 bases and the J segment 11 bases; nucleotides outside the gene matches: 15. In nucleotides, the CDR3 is TGTGCCAGCAGCTCCCGACAGGGTTACTACGATGAGCAGTATTTT. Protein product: CASSSRQGYYDEQYF.

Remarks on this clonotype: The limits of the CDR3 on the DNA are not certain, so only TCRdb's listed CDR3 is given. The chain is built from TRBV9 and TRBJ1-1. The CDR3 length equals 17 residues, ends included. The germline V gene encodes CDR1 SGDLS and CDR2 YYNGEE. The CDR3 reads CASGVAGYIQYFAEAFF.

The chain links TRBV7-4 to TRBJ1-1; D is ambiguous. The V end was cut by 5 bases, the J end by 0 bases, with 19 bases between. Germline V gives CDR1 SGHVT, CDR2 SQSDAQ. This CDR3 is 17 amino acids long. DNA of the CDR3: TGTGCCAGCAGCGTAGTGGACTATCCCCTTGTGAACACTGAAGCTTTCTTT. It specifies CASSVVDYPLVNTEAFF.

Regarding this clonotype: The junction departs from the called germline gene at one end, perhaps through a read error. The CDR3 loop reads CASSIARGAYNVQSF. CDR3 nucleotide sequence: TGTGCCAGTAGCATAGCTCGCGGTGCCTACAATGTGCAGTCTTTC. The chain employs TRBV15 and TRBJ2-1; no firm D call. The CDR3 runs 15 residues. The germline CDR1 and CDR2 sequences are LNHNV and YYDKDF (reference sequence).

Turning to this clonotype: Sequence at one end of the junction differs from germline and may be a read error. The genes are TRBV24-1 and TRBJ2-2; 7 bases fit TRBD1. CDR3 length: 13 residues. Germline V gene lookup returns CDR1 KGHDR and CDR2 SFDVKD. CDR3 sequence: CATCDKKTGERFF. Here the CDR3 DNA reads TGTGCCACCTGTGACAAGAAAACAGGGGAGCGGTTTTTT.

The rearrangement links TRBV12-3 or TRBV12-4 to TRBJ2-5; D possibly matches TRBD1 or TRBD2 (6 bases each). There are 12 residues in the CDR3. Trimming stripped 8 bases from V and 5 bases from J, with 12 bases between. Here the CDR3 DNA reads TGTGCCAGCGACCCGGGGGCCGAGACCCAGTACTTC. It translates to CASDPGAETQYF.

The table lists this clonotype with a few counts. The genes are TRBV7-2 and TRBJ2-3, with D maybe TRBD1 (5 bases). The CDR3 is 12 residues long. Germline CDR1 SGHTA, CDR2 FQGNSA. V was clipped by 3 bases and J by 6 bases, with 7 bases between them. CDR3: CASSLDTDTQYF. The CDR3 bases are TGTGCCAGCAGCTTGGACACGGATACGCAGTATTTT. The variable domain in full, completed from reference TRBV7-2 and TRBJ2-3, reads GAGVSQSPSNKVTEKGKDVELRCDPISGHTALYWYRQSLGQGLEFLIYFQGNSAPDKSGLPSDRFSAERTGGSVSTLTIQRTQQEDSAVYLCASSLDTDTQYFGPGTRLTVL.

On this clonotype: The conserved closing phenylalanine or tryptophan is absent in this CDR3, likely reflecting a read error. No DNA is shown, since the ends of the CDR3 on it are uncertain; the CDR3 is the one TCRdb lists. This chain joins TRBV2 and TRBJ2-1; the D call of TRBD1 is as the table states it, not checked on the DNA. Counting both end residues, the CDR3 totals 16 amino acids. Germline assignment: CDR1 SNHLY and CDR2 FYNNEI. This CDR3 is CASRDGGGNGQDEQPC.

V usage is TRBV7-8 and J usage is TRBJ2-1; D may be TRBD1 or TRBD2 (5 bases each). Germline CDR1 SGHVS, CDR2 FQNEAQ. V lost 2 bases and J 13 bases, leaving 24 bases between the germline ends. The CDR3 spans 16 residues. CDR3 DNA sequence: TGTGCCAGCAGCTTAACGGGGCGGGCCGACTCCAAGGATCAGTTCTTC. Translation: CASSLTGRADSKDQFF.

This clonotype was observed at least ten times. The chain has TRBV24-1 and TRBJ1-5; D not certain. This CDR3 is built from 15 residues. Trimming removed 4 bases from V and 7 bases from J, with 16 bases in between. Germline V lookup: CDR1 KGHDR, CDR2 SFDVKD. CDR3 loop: CATSDPGRGSQPQHF. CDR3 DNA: TGTGCCACCAGTGACCCGGGCCGTGGCTCCCAGCCCCAGCATTTT.

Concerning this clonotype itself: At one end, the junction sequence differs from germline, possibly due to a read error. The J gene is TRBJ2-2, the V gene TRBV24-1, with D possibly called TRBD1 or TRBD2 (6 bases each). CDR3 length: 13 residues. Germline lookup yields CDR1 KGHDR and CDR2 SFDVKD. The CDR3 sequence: CATREGDTGGLFF. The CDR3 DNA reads TGTGCCACCAGGGAAGGGGACACCGGGGGGCTGTTTTTT.